These T cell receptor beta chains were read from a single sample in a study of OX40 agonist ivuxolimab in advanced cancers. The repertoire was sequenced with immunoSEQ multiplex PCR; TCRdb's copy has only in-frame clones and lacks some. This table has some 70,000 clones, approximately 90% appearing once. Source: CD4+ or CD8+ T cells sorted from blood, taken in a trial of the OX40 agonist ivuxolimab. These receptors all come from an adult with an advanced solid tumor such as melanoma, head and neck, liver or kidney cancer. Each CDR3 is given with its conserved first and last residue. A D gene is named only where the DNA matches it firmly. A clone size is listed for some rows: how often the clone was seen (once, few, many), or a class if it is expanded.

J | D | size | V | DNA | CDR3
TRBJ2-2 | TRBD1 | . | TRBV11-2 | TGTGCCAGCAGCCCAAGACAGGGGCCCACCGGGGAGCTGTTTTTT | CASSPRQGPTGELFF
TRBJ1-4 | . | . | TRBV5-1 | TGCGCCAGCAGCTTGGTCGTCTTGGGGGCGCAGGGTAATGAAAAACTGTTTTTT | CASSLVVLGAQGNEKLFF
TRBJ2-1 | . | . | TRBV6-5 | TGTGCCAGCAGCCCCGTCTCAGGGGTTTGGATCTTC | CASSPVSGVWIF
TRBJ2-7 | . | few | TRBV18 | TGTGCCAGCTCATCGGGACGGAACTACGAGCAGTACTTC | CASSSGRNYEQYF
TRBJ2-7 | . | . | TRBV14 | TGTGCCAGCAGCCAAGTCTACGAGCAGTACTTC | CASSQVYEQYF
TRBJ2-5 | . | . | TRBV13 | TGTGCCAGCAGCTGGCGCCGGGACCCCCAAGAGACCCAGTACTTC | CASSWRRDPQETQYF
TRBJ2-3 | . | . | TRBV18 | TGTGCCAGCTCACCTGCGTCGGGGGCGGGCACAGATACGCAGTATTTT | CASSPASGAGTDTQYF
TRBJ2-1 | TRBD2 | . | TRBV10-1 | TGCGCCAGCAGTGAGACCAGGACGGCACCTCTAGCGGGGGGCTACAATGAGCAGTTCTTC | CASSETRTAPLAGGYNEQFF
TRBJ1-1 | . | few | TRBV11-1 | TGTGCCAGCAGCTTTTCCGGGTTGGGCACTGAAGCTTTCTTT | CASSFSGLGTEAFF
TRBJ1-3 | TRBD1 | . | TRBV4-1 | TGCGCCAGCAGCCAAGCGGACAGGGCTGGAAACACCATATATTTT | CASSQADRAGNTIYF
TRBJ2-2 | TRBD1 | . | TRBV7-3 | TGTGCCAGCAGCCCGCAAGGGACAGGCACGAACACCGGGGAGCTGTTTTTT | CASSPQGTGTNTGELFF
TRBJ2-5 | . | . | TRBV19 | TGTGCCAGTAGTATACGGTTACAAGAGACCCAGTACTTC | CASSIRLQETQYF
TRBJ1-1 | TRBD1 | . | TRBV19 | TGTGCCAGTAGTCTAGGGGGCGAGTTGAACACTGAAGCTTTCTTT | CASSLGGELNTEAFF
TRBJ1-1 | . | . | TRBV29-1 | TGCAGCGTTGATCGAGGTGGAAACACTGAAGCTTTCTTT | CSVDRGGNTEAFF
TRBJ2-6 | . | . | TRBV28 | TGTGCCAGCAAGTCTGGGGGGCGGGGCTCTGGGGCCAACGTCCTGACTTTC | CASKSGGRGSGANVLTF
TRBJ1-2 | TRBD1 | few | TRBV14 | TGTGCCAGCAGCCAATCCAGGGGGGGCTCAGGTGGCTACACCTTC | CASSQSRGGSGGYTF
TRBJ1-5 | . | . | TRBV4-3 | TGCGCCAGCAGCCAAGATACGCAACCCCATCAGCCCCAGCATTTT | CASSQDTQPHQPQHF
TRBJ2-1 | TRBD1 | . | TRBV4-1 | TGCGCCAGCAGCCATGTCCCCTTGACAGGGGGTCTCAATGAGCAGTTCTTC | CASSHVPLTGGLNEQFF
TRBJ1-4 | TRBD1 | . | TRBV9 | TGTGCCAGCAGCGTAGCCCAGGGGGCAAACGAGGAAAAACTGTTTTTT | CASSVAQGANEEKLFF
TRBJ2-2 | . | few | TRBV7-9 | TGTGCCAGCAGCTTACGGCGGGGTAATGCGAACACCGGGGAGCTGTTTTTT | CASSLRRGNANTGELFF
TRBJ1-2 | . | few | TRBV19 | TGTGCCAGTAGTATCGGACAGTACTATGGCTACACCTTC | CASSIGQYYGYTF
TRBJ1-2 | TRBD1 | . | TRBV7-2 | TGTGCCAGCAGCGGCACAGGGGAATTCTATGGCTACACCTTC | CASSGTGEFYGYTF
TRBJ2-5 | TRBD1 | . | TRBV29-1 | TGCAGCGTTGAGGGAGAGGGGGCGTTTTCAAGCCAGTACTTC | CSVEGEGAFSSQYF
TRBJ1-2 | . | . | TRBV27 | TGTGCCAGCAGCCGGGGCCCCTGGGATGGCTACACCTTC | CASSRGPWDGYTF
TRBJ2-1 | TRBD2 | . | TRBV7-3 | TGTGCCAGCAGCTTATCAAAGCGGGGCTCCTACAATGAGCAGTTCTTC | CASSLSKRGSYNEQFF
TRBJ1-2 | . | few | TRBV10-1 | TGCGCCAGCAGTGACAGGGATTATGGCTACACCTTC | CASSDRDYGYTF
TRBJ1-2 | TRBD1 | few | TRBV2 | TGTGCCAGCAGTGAGTGGGGGATCGACAGGGATGCTGGCTACACCTTC | CASSEWGIDRDAGYTF
TRBJ2-3 | . | . | TRBV28 | TGTGCCAGCAGTTTAGGGGGCACAGATACGCAGTATTTT | CASSLGGTDTQYF
TRBJ2-5 | . | . | TRBV6-6 | TGTGCCAGCAGTTTCGTAGCGAAGGAGACCCAGTACTTC | CASSFVAKETQYF
TRBJ2-3 | . | . | TRBV6-5 | TGTGCCAGCAGTTACTCTCAGGCCAACACAGATACGCAGTATTTT | CASSYSQANTDTQYF
TRBJ2-7 | . | . | TRBV7-2 | TGTGCCAGCAGCTCCAGACGACAGAGCTCCTACGAGCAGTACTTC | CASSSRRQSSYEQYF
TRBJ2-7 | . | . | TRBV27 | TGTGCCAGCGGTCCGGGCCGCCCCTCCTACGAGCAGTACTTC | CASGPGRPSYEQYF
TRBJ2-2 | . | . | TRBV18 | TGTGCCAGCTCAGCGAATCTGGTATCGAACACCGGGGAGCTGTTTTTT | CASSANLVSNTGELFF
TRBJ2-3 | TRBD2 | . | TRBV28 | TGTGCCACTGTAGCGGGAGCCCGCACAGATACGCAGTATTTT | CATVAGARTDTQYF
TRBJ2-6 | TRBD2 | . | TRBV7-2 | TGTGCCAGCAGCGGGGGGGGCTCTGGGGCCAACGTCCTGACTTTC | CASSGGGSGANVLTF
TRBJ1-2 | TRBD1 | once | TRBV28 | TGTGCCAGCAGTTTCATGACAGGGATGCCCTATGGCTACACCTTC | CASSFMTGMPYGYTF
TRBJ2-1 | . | . | TRBV7-6 | TGTGCCAGCAGCTTAGAAGCCTACAATGAGCAGTTCTTC | CASSLEAYNEQFF
TRBJ2-7 | TRBD1 | . | TRBV11-2 | TGTGCCAGCAGCCACGCGGACCGGACAGGGGCCGAGCAGTACTTC | CASSHADRTGAEQYF
TRBJ1-2 | TRBD1 | . | TRBV4-3 | TGCGCCAGCAGCCAAGATGCGGACAGGGCTGGCTACACCTTC | CASSQDADRAGYTF
TRBJ2-1 | TRBD2 | . | TRBV10-3 | TGTGCCATCAGCGGCGAGCGGGACGATGAGCAGTTCTTC | CAISGERDDEQFF
TRBJ1-1 | TRBD1 | . | TRBV30 | TGTGCCTGGAGTCCACAGGGGGACAGTGTCACTGAAGCTTTCTTT | CAWSPQGDSVTEAFF
TRBJ1-4 | . | . | TRBV5-8 | TGTGCCAGCAGCCCTGGGACGGGGCCAACTAATGAAAAACTGTTTTTT | CASSPGTGPTNEKLFF
TRBJ1-6 | TRBD1 | . | TRBV5-4 | TGTGCCAGCAGCTTGGCGGACAGGAAAAATTCACCCCTCCACTTT | CASSLADRKNSPLHF
TRBJ1-5 | TRBD1 | . | TRBV7-1 | TGTGCCAGCAGCTTACGTCAGGGGGTGTCCCCATCTTTCAATCAGCCCCAGCATTTT | CASSLRQGVSPSFNQPQHF
TRBJ2-1 | . | . | TRBV5-8 | TGTGCCAGCGGATTTGGGAGCCCCGGGCGGGATGAGCAGTTCTTC | CASGFGSPGRDEQFF
TRBJ2-1 | TRBD2 | . | TRBV7-9 | TGTGCCAGCAGTCAGACTAGCGGGAGTGATGAGCAGTTCTTC | CASSQTSGSDEQFF
TRBJ2-3 | . | . | TRBV28 | TGTGCCAGCAGTTATTCCAGGACAGCGGCTTCCACAGATACGCAGTATTTT | CASSYSRTAASTDTQYF
TRBJ2-1 | . | once | TRBV28 | TGTGCCAGCGTCGGTAAGGGGCGCTCCTACAATGAGCAGTTCTTC | CASVGKGRSYNEQFF
TRBJ2-4 | . | . | TRBV5-6 | TGTGCCAGCAGCTTGGTGGCGGGCCTAGCCAAAAACATTCAGTACTTC | CASSLVAGLAKNIQYF
TRBJ2-1 | TRBD1 | . | TRBV5-1 | TGCGCCAGCAGACCGGACAGGGGGGCCTACAATGAGCAGTTCTTC | CASRPDRGAYNEQFF
TRBJ2-2 | TRBD2 | . | TRBV29-1 | TGCAGCGTTTCCTTTGTAGCGGGAGCGAACACCGGGGAGCTGTTTTTT | CSVSFVAGANTGELFF
TRBJ2-2 | . | . | TRBV7-2 | TGTGCCAGCAGCCCGTGGGGGAGTAGGCTCGGGGAGCTGTTTTTT | CASSPWGSRLGELFF
TRBJ2-7 | . | few | TRBV7-6 | TGTGCCAGCAGCTTAGTAGGTCCCGAAAACGAGCAGTACTTC | CASSLVGPENEQYF
TRBJ1-6 | TRBD1 | . | TRBV5-1 | TGCGCCAGCAGAAGGGACAGGTTAAATTCACCCCTCCACTTT | CASRRDRLNSPLHF
TRBJ2-7 | . | . | TRBV7-2 | TGTGCCAGCAGCTTAAGGGAGCAGTACGAGCAGTACTTC | CASSLREQYEQYF
TRBJ2-5 | . | . | TRBV11-3 | TGTGCCAGCAGCAGGGTCGCGGGAGAGACCCAGTACTTC | CASSRVAGETQYF